This T cell receptor beta chain emerged from a study of blood T cell repertoires in COVID-19. The overall study: Sources were T cells, B-cell-depleted T cells, or PBMCs; the material itself was cDNA or gDNA.

Sequenced by immunoSEQ multiplex PCR; TCRdb stores in-frame clones only, minus some. The data show 160,000 or so clones, roughly 82% seen once. Germline loops: CDR1 MNHEY, CDR2 SVGAGI. Trimming left V 6 bases short and J 8 bases short, with 16 bases between. The CDR3 consists of 13 residues. J is TRBJ1-2 and V is TRBV6-5; maybe TRBD1 (6 bases). What was sequenced was peripheral blood. This receptor was taken from a woman between 65 and 79 years old with acute or convalescent COVID-19. The CDR3 DNA follows: TGTGCCAGCAGGTCGACAGGAACGGCGGGCTACACCTTC. Translated: CASRSTGTAGYTF.